These 8 T cell receptor beta chains were sequenced from one sample in a study of early T cells in non-severe SARS-CoV-2 infection. TCRdb reprocessed the 5' RACE reads via MiXCR and lists one record per CDR3 protein. The profile shows some 52,000 distinct CDR3 sequences, 7% to 9% of them singletons. Specimen: whole blood. Source of these receptors: an adult who was a healthcare worker with PCR-confirmed SARS-CoV-2 infection or an uninfected control (not recorded which).

The chain joins TRBV12-3 or TRBV12-4 to TRBJ1-2; D is possibly TRBD1 (6 bases). The CDR3 spans 15 residues. Trimming removed 8 bases from V and 4 bases from J, with 20 bases in between. CDR3 bases: TGTGCCAGCTGGGGCAGAGTGGGGGGCCCCTATGGCTACACCTTC. Residues: CASWGRVGGPYGYTF.

The rearrangement joins TRBV29-1 to TRBJ2-2, with D hard to call. The V end lost 4 bases, the J end lost 7 bases, and 13 bases lay between the germline ends. Germline V gives CDR1 SQVTM, CDR2 ANQGSEA. There are 13 residues in the CDR3. For the CDR3, the DNA is TGCAGCGTTGTCGGGTCCGCTATCGGGGAGCTGTTTTTT. Amino acids: CSVVGSAIGELFF.

This clonotype was recorded at least ten times. This chain joins TRBV5-4 and TRBJ2-3; 10 nucleotides line up with TRBD2. J lost 2 bases, V lost 2 bases, and 5 bases had no gene match. Looked up from germline, CDR1 is SGHNT and CDR2 is YYREEE (reference sequence). There are 16 residues in the CDR3. DNA for the CDR3: TGTGCCAGCAGCTTAGGGCTAGCGGGGGTCACAGATACGCAGTATTTT. Translated, it gives CASSLGLAGVTDTQYF.

Ten or more counts support this clonotype. The chain is built from TRBV6-2 or TRBV6-3 and TRBJ1-2, with a weak D call TRBD1 (5 bases). CDR1 and CDR2 from the germline V gene are MNHEY and SVGEGT. There are 13 residues in the CDR3. Trimming cost V 5 bases and J 1 base, with 8 bases left between them. CDR3 DNA: TGTGCCAGCAGTAACCAGGGTAACTATGGCTACACCTTC. As protein: CASSNQGNYGYTF.

This clonotype was counted only a few times. This chain links TRBV5-4 with TRBJ2-3; maybe TRBD2 (5 bases). Deletions cut 4 bases from V and 5 bases from J, with 11 bases between. This CDR3 contains 13 residues. Germline V lookup: CDR1 SGHNT, CDR2 YYREEE (reference sequence). Here the CDR3 reads CASSHGREDTQYF. CDR3 coding DNA: TGTGCCAGCAGCCATGGACGGGAAGATACGCAGTATTTT.

At least ten counts were recorded for this clonotype. The rearrangement links TRBV6-6 to TRBJ1-1; weak D call: TRBD1 (6 bases). CDR1 MNHNY and CDR2 SVGAGI come from the germline V gene (reference sequence). Trimming shortened V by 5 bases and J by 4 bases, and 14 bases separated the two germline ends. CDR3 length: 14 amino acids. CDR3 region: CASSPGDRVTEAFF. The CDR3 DNA reads TGTGCCAGCAGTCCAGGGGATCGGGTCACTGAAGCTTTCTTT.

Only a few counts were recorded for this clonotype. The gene calls are TRBV12-2 and TRBJ1-5; the table's D gene call, TRBD1, was not cross checked with the DNA. TRBV12-2 is deemed a pseudogene. The CDR3 totals 20 residues. The CDR3 spells CASRLPLPGTGSYSNQPQHF. The CDR3 DNA is TGTGCAAGTCGCTTACCCTTGCCCGGGACAGGGTCTTATAGCAATCAGCCCCAGCATTTT.

In its sample, this clonotype was seen many times. The rearrangement joins TRBV4-2 to TRBJ2-2; D might be TRBD2 (6 bases). This CDR3 has 16 residues. V lost 8 bases, J lost 5 bases, and 21 bases lay in between. Germline lookup yields CDR1 LGHNA and CDR2 YNFKEQ. CDR3 nucleotides: TGTGCCAGCCAGGAGGTGGCGGGATTGACGACCGGGGAGCTGTTTTTT. This codes for CASQEVAGLTTGELFF.